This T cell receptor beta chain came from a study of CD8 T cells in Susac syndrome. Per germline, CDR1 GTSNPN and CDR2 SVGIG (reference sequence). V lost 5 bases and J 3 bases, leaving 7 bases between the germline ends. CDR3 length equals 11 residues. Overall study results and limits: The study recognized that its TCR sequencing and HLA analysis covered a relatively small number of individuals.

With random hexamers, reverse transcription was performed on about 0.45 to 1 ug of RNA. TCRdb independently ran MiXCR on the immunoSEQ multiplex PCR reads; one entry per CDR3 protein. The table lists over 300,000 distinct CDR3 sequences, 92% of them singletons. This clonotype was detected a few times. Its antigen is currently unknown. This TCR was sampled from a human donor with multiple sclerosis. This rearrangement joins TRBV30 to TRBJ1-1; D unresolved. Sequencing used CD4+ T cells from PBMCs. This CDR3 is CAWRRDTEAFF. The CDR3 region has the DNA TGTGCCTGGCGGAGGGACACTGAAGCTTTCTTT.